This T cell receptor (beta chain) was found in a study of cytomegalovirus exposure and HLA in healthy donors listed by TCRdb under 2017. Regarding the research as a whole: According to an earlier analysis of 550 to 750 of the donors, about 190 million T cells yielded 90 million to 130 million unique TCR beta sequences and 276 Gb of sequence data. About 330 gigabases of sequencing data and around 85 million unique TCR sequences made up an early release that covered approximately 650 HLA-typed donors. Of the roughly 400 genotyped donors, about 84% fell in the genetic ancestry cluster associated with self-reported Caucasian donors. The aim of the study was to test whether cataloging public T cell receptors could identify signatures of past pathogen exposure. The study profiled the T cell repertoires of hundreds of subjects by immunosequencing and related them to cytomegalovirus serostatus. A separate validation cohort of some 130 different subjects was used in addition to the roughly 700-subject first cohort. To predict cytomegalovirus infection status, the study combined high-throughput TCR immunosequencing, statistical association of individual TCRs with disease status, and machine learning. A later analysis re-analyzed previously published TCR beta repertoires from about 600 donors and added high-resolution HLA genotyping to study TCR occurrence patterns. Rather than using new phenotypic data, the later analysis identified candidate immune exposures from TCR beta sequences and from how often those sequences occurred across donors. An earlier analysis of fewer than 750 of the donors used high-throughput TCR beta sequencing to judge whether each TCR beta V gene segment behaved as functional or pseudogenic. Donor age, sex, ethnicity and CMV serostatus were collected together with the repertoire data. A later genetic analysis used genome-wide SNP genotypes for about three fifths of the 666 donors, treating that subset as a discovery cohort. All discovery cohort repertoires had been generated using a single sequencing platform. HLA typing covered class I and class II loci at four-digit resolution. The number of donors typed differed by locus, with about 629-640 for A, B, C, DRB1 and DQB1, more than 500 for DQA1, 600 to 610 for DPA1, and around 460 for DPB1. Several DR-DQ haplotypes were handled as single units for association and clustering, since linkage in the cohort was strong. Across approximately 400 genotyped donors of the cohort, an average of roughly 200,000 unique TCR beta nucleotide sequences per donor were sequenced, and approximately 17% of those sequences were non-productive.

The cohort was made up of approximately 670 healthy bone marrow donors. At the time of sampling, all cohort members were nominally healthy, though unrecorded immune exposures were likely present. The donor was CMV seronegative and was included in the group of a few hundred seronegative cohort members. Each donor provided a peripheral blood sample, and peripheral blood mononuclear cells were used for TCR beta sequencing. The Qiagen DNeasy Blood Extraction Kit was used to extract genomic DNA from the blood cell samples. Points on this clone: Its antigen is still unknown. Qualities for individual bases were not recorded, and no much larger clone is one base off.

Receptor libraries were prepared by the immunoSEQ multiplex PCR assay. A mixture of 60 forward primers for TCR Vbeta segments and 13 reverse primers for TCR Jbeta segments was used in the multiplex PCR. The CDR3 region of rearranged TCR beta genes was amplified from genomic DNA with a multiplex PCR assay. The Illumina HiSeq System was used to sequence the amplified TCR beta libraries as 87-base-pair reads. As for the authors' bioinformatics: A later analysis counted approximately 76 million unique TCR beta chains across the 700 or so repertoires, and 9.5 million to 11 million of these chains were shared by at least two donors. To remove PCR and sequencing errors, raw reads were error-corrected and collapsed into unique sequences using a nearest-neighbor algorithm that merged closely related sequences. CDR3 sequences were aligned to IMGT reference sequences to assign V, D and J gene segments. For a sequence to be retained, at least a six-nucleotide match to both a V gene segment and a J gene segment was required. Rearrangements were classified as productive when the CDR3 lacked stop codons and remained in frame with V and J, and all other rearrangements were classified as non-productive. Following IMGT convention, CDR3 was defined as the stretch from the second conserved V-encoded cysteine to the conserved J-encoded phenylalanine. In an earlier analysis of around 570 of the donors, sequences lacking an unambiguous match to a single V gene segment were excluded. In an earlier analysis of roughly 600 of the donors, a V segment was called functional when productive rearrangements were above 56.7%, and segregating when the standard deviation between donors exceeded 5%. A statistical classification framework was built for diagnosing cytomegalovirus status from the catalog of TCR beta chain sequences. V and J gene assignment, in a later analysis, came from comparing TCR nucleotide sequences with IMGT/GENE-DB human TR gene sequences. A later analysis assigned CDR3 sequences and most-parsimonious VDJ recombination scenarios with the TCRdist pipeline. In a later analysis, each TCR beta chain was defined by its CDR3 amino acid sequence together with its V-gene family, and reads without a unique V-gene family were excluded. To address suspected cross-contamination and a sequencing artifact, a later analysis removed a few hundred highly shared, low-generation-probability nucleotide sequences. For each public chain, a later analysis derived a clonal expansion index from normalized ranks of inferred template counts within each repertoire. A later analysis computed generation probabilities with a VDJ recombination model fitted to out-of-frame rearrangements, and checked the results against IGoR. A later analysis scored TCR-TCR, TCR-HLA and TCR-CMV co-occurrence with hypergeometric tests, applying a repertoire-size bias correction to TCR pairs. In a later analysis, false discovery rates were estimated by permuting HLA or CMV assignments 20 times. In a later analysis, co-occurring TCRs were grouped with DBSCAN, and TCRdist sequence similarity was added when clustering was performed within HLA-allele-positive subsets. Repertoires with fewer than 30,000 or more than 120,000 public chains were left out of co-occurrence clustering, as were about five repertoires with anomalous nucleotide sharing. The source is immuneACCESS, and TCRdb retained only in-frame sequences with V and J called. Part of the clones is not carried over; for the studies checked, unresolved V genes explain less than half of this, and the remainder is unexplained. The V and J calls and clone size come from that table; D and trimming were worked out from the DNA. The table for this sample lists some 200,000 clones; roughly 80% of them were counted only once. The top ten clones comprise around 0.8% of the sample.

V lost 7 bases and J lost 0 bases; the stretch between them is 17 bases long. According to the germline V gene, CDR1 reads SGHRS and CDR2 reads YFSETQ. From its cysteine to its phenylalanine, the CDR3 spans 15 amino acids. Only the CDR3 portion is preserved as DNA: 45 bases, with reading frame beginning at the first base. The investigation overall reported the following: A later analysis found that most CMV-associated TCR beta chains appeared HLA-restricted, with HLA associations seemingly driven largely by CMV exposure. Only TCR beta chains were sequenced in this cohort, and the absence of alpha or paired-chain data limited detectable features. The only immune exposure information available for the cohort was CMV serostatus. Sequencing depth was assumed to be roughly uniform across donors in the presence/absence analyses, though that assumption may not hold. In a later analysis, TCR association rates were found to vary across HLA loci, with the most associated TCRs seen for DRB1 alleles and the fewest for HLA-C alleles. Because the 87-base-pair reads could not distinguish some IMGT-functional V segments, including TRBV6-2 and TRBV6-3, those segments were excluded. A later analysis associated 17,000 or so TCR beta sequences with specific HLA alleles at a false discovery rate of 0.05. According to a later genetic analysis, donors in an Asian-associated ancestry cluster had fewer N-insertions in productive TCRs than the approximately 650-donor mean. A few of the identified cytomegalovirus-associated TCR beta chains were confirmed in vitro to be specific for cytomegalovirus antigens. In a later analysis, HLA-associated TCR beta chains were found to be more clonally expanded and to have lower generation probabilities than equally common non-associated chains. The authors suggested that the approach could potentially be generalized to other disease states and immunological phenotypes. A cluster of highly shared sequence variants was judged likely to represent a technical artifact of the sequencing pipeline. Fewer than 20 rarely observed V segments, including chromosome 9 orphons, were excluded from the earlier analysis of approximately 500 of the donors because counts were too low. A further reported finding was that TCR beta sequences accurately predicted the HLA-A and HLA-B alleles for most subjects in the first cohort. In a later analysis, several top co-occurrence clusters were reported to appear linked to parvovirus B19, influenza, CMV and Epstein-Barr virus. Across donors, most TCR sequences were observed very rarely, whereas some public TCRs were present in many individuals. A later genetic analysis associated a missense DCLRE1C variant with V-gene and J-gene trimming of TCR beta chains, and an independent cohort replicated the association. The classifier was reported to diagnose cytomegalovirus status with high specificity and sensitivity in both the original and validation cohorts. HLA typing was unavailable for some donors at each locus, so association tests used only the typed subset. In an earlier analysis of about 540 of the donors, most TCR beta V segments were observed in productive rearrangements about 87% or about 30% of the time, broadly matching IMGT annotations. Strong co-occurrence of HLA alleles, especially DR and DQ, made assigning TCR associations to individual alleles difficult. Correlated functional status among segregating V segments might reflect linkage disequilibrium, but an unknown experimental factor could not be ruled out. The study gave a list of under 200 TCR beta chains associated with cytomegalovirus.

This chain joins TRBV5-1 to TRBJ2-7; the D gene lacks a confident call. The source material was PBMCs. The source is a woman aged 18 to 35 in good health and CMV-seronegative. The DNA sequence is TGCGCCAGCTCCCAGCGCTTTCGTGGCTCCTACGAGCAGTACTTC. Translated, it reads CASSQRFRGSYEQYF.